This TCR beta chain stems from a study of T cell responses to AZD1222 COVID-19 vaccine. Regarding the study as a whole: Close to half of all spike-specific TCRs reportedly target regions of the variants that are unmutated. The study sampled repertoires only after the peak T cell response.

To note about this clone: Antigen unknown.

Using immunoSEQ multiplex PCR, the repertoire was profiled, and TCRdb retains in-frame clones only, with some absent. Of about 120,000 clones in the sample, about 90% are singletons; the top ten hold approximately 5.9%. Per germline, CDR1 SGDLS and CDR2 YYNGEE. V shed 0 bases and J 8 bases; nucleotides not matched to a gene: 7. The CDR3 has 15 amino acids. This sequence was found in an adult in good health. The material sequenced was peripheral blood, taken on day 0 of AZD1222 vaccination. This chain joins TRBV9 and TRBJ1-4, with 7 bases fitting TRBD1. The CDR3 nucleotides are TGTGCCAGCAGCGTAGGAGCCAGGGGGGGCGAAAAACTGTTTTTT. Amino acid sequence: CASSVGARGGEKLFF.